The 6 T cell receptor beta chains reported below all come from one sample, sequenced in a study of blood T cells in healthy people across ages. Combining a sample-barcoded 5' primer with a J-beta primer mix, a second PCR ran for roughly 6 to 11 cycles. TCRdb passed the 5' RACE reads through MiXCR, listing each CDR3 protein once. This sample yields roughly 1 million distinct CDR3 sequences, of which under 30% are seen a single time; approximately 0.75% belongs to the top ten. The same specimen was also included in a second study, on T cells of mothers and their children.

Sequencing input: blood. All receptors come from a girl aged 2 to 10 in good health.

The chain joins TRBV20-1 to TRBJ1-6, with a tentative D call TRBD1 (5 bases). The CDR3 is 13 amino acids. V was trimmed by 1 base and J by 10 bases, leaving 11 bases between them. Germline V CDR1 and CDR2: DFQATT, SNEGSKA (reference sequence). The CDR3 DNA follows: TGCAGTGCTAGAGTGGGGGAACGCTCACCCCTCCACTTT. This encodes CSARVGERSPLHF.

The chain recombines TRBV7-2 with TRBJ2-7; 8 bases map to TRBD2. Germline V gene sequence: CDR1 SGHTA, CDR2 FQGNSA. The CDR3 loop spans 16 amino acids. V dropped 0 bases and J dropped 0; count of bases not matched to a gene: 4. The CDR3 is CASSLAAGGLSYEQYF. The CDR3 DNA reads TGTGCCAGCAGCTTAGCCGCGGGAGGACTCTCCTACGAGCAGTACTTC.

The V gene is TRBV7-2, the J gene TRBJ2-5; TRBD2 agrees at 8 bases. Near its end, the DNA agrees better with TRBJ2-7, so the J call may be wrong. This CDR3 is built from 15 residues. From germline, CDR1 is SGHTA and CDR2 FQGNSA. CDR3 nucleotides: TGTGCCAGCAGCTTAGAGGGCGGGAGGATAGACGAGCAGTACTTC. Its protein product is CASSLEGGRIDEQYF.

This clonotype has more than one count but fewer than ten. The V call is TRBV7-2, the J call TRBJ2-4; TRBD1 is a possible D gene (6 bases). From germline, CDR1 is SGHTA and CDR2 FQGNSA. This CDR3 has 15 amino acids. The V end lost 4 bases, the J end lost 0 bases, and 10 bases lay between the germline ends. As DNA, the CDR3 is TGTGCCAGCAGCTCCCGGACAGTAGCCAAAAACATTCAGTACTTC. Translated, it gives CASSSRTVAKNIQYF.

The chain recombines TRBV28 with TRBJ2-5; 8 bases map to TRBD2. The J segment lost 1 base and the V segment lost 4 bases, leaving 14 bases of the junction unmatched. Germline V CDR1 and CDR2: MDHEN, SYDVKM. The CDR3 runs to 18 residues. CDR3 DNA: TGTGCCAGCAGTTCCCACCAGGGAGTAGCGGGAATCCAAGAGACCCAGTACTTC. Translated: CASSSHQGVAGIQETQYF.

The rearrangement joins TRBV5-1 to TRBJ2-1; 10 bases line up with TRBD2. Germline assignment: CDR1 SGHRS and CDR2 YFSETQ. The CDR3 loop spans 17 amino acids. V was pared by 4 bases and J by 0 bases, with 7 bases of the junction left unmatched. CDR3 sequence reads: CASSQTSGLSSYNEQFF. The CDR3 DNA is TGCGCCAGCAGCCAGACTAGCGGGTTGAGCTCCTACAATGAGCAGTTCTTC.